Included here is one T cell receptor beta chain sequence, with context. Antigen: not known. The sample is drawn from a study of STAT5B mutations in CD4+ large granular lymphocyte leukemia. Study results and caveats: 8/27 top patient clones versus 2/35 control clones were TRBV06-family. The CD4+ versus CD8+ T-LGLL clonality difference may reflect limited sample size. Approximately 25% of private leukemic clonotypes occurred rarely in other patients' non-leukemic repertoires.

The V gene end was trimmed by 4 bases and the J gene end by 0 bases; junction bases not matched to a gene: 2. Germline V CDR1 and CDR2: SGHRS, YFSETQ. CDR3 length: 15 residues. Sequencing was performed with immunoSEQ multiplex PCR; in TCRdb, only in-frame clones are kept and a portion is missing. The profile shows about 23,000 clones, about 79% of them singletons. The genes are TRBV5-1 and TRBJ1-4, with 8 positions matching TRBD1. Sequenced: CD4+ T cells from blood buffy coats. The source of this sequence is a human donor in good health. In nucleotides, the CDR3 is TGCGCCAGCAGCCCACAGGGGGCAACTAATGAAAAACTGTTTTTT. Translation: CASSPQGATNEKLFF.